This T cell receptor (beta chain) comes out of a study of cytomegalovirus exposure and HLA in healthy donors. This clone was counted a few times. PCR was performed using 60 Vbeta and 13 Jbeta primers. In the study's own analysis: About 11 million of tens of millions of unique TCR beta chains were shared, per a later count. The assay was immunoSEQ multiplex PCR, and TCRdb's table has in-frame clones only and misses some. That table supplies the V and J calls and clone size; D and trimming were determined from the DNA. The repertoire consists of around 150,000 clones, with around 79% occurring once and the leading ten covering about 3.7%. Germline V gene data show CDR1 as MNHNY and CDR2 as SVGAGI (reference sequence). CDR3 size: 13 residues. Between the trimmed V and J ends, which lost 10 bases and 3 bases, there was a span of 14 bases.

The chain is built from TRBV6-6 and TRBJ2-3, with a tentative D call TRBD2 (5 bases). Sequenced material: PBMCs. The sequence was obtained from a human donor in good health. The CDR3 DNA reads TGTGCCACCGAACGGGATAGTACAGATACGCAGTATTTT. As protein: CATERDSTDTQYF.